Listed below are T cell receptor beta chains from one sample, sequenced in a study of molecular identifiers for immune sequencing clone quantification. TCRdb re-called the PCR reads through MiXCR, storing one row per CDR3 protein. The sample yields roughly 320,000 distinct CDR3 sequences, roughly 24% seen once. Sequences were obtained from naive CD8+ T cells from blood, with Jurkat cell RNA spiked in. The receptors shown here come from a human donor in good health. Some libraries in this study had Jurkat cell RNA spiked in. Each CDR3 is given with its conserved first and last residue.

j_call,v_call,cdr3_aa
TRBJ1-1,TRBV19,CASSHGDRSNTEASF
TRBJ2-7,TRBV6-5,CASSYSTDTEQYF
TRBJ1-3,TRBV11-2,CASRSDGGSGNTIYF
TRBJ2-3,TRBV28,CASSWLAYGTDTQYF
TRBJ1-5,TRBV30,CACGDRPQHF
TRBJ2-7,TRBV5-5,CASSFGPVPTEQYF
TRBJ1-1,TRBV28,CASTDSPGDRGSTEAFF
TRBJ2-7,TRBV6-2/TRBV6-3,CASSYDLRGLRGEQYF
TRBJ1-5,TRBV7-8,CASSLGAGQGLGQPQHF
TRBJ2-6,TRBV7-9,CASVQGAGGANVLTF
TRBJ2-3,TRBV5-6,CASSLVVFNAPDTQYF
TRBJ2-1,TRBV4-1,CASRVAVSGNEQFF